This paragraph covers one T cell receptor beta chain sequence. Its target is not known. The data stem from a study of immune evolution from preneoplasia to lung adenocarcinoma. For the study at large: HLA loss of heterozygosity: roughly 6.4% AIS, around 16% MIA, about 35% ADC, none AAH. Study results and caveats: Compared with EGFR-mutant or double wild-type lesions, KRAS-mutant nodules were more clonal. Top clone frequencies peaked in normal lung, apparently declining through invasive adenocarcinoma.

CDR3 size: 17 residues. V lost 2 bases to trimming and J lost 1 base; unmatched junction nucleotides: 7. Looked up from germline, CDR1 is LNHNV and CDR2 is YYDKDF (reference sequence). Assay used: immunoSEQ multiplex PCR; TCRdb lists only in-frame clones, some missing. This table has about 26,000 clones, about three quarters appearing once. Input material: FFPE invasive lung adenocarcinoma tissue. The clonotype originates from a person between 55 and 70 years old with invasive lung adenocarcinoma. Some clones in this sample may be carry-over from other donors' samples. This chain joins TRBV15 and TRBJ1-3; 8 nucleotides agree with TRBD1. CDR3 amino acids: CATSRSETGVSGNTIYF. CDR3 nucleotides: TGTGCCACCAGCAGAAGCGAGACAGGGGTGTCTGGAAACACCATATATTTT.